A selection of T cell receptor beta chains follows, all from one sample in a study of vaccination effects on CD4 cells after COVID-19. These receptors' targets are unknown. Method: immunoSEQ multiplex PCR; TCRdb's copy keeps in-frame clones and lacks some. The repertoire holds tens of thousands of clones, roughly 70% seen once, with around 17% in the top ten. The source material was CD4+ T cells from PBMCs cultured with SARS-CoV-2 spike peptides, sampled before COVID-19 vaccination. These receptors originate from a human donor who received a COVID-19 vaccine. Both conserved end residues are part of each CDR3. A D gene is named only where the DNA matches it firmly. Clone size is given for some rows only: seen once, a few or many times, or a class if the clone is expanded.

J gene | V gene | D gene | clone size | CDR3 protein | CDR3 DNA
TRBJ2-2 | TRBV14 | - | - | CASSRNVGELFF | TGTGCCAGCAGCCGGAACGTCGGGGAGCTGTTTTTT
TRBJ1-2 | TRBV20-1 | - | many | CSAQDSPGYTF | TGCAGTGCCCAGGACAGTCCTGGCTACACCTTC
TRBJ1-2 | TRBV27 | - | - | CASSSRANYGYTF | TGTGCCAGCAGTTCCAGGGCTAACTATGGCTACACCTTC
TRBJ1-2 | TRBV9 | TRBD1 | - | CASSVVEGAIGYTF | TGTGCCAGCAGCGTAGTTGAGGGGGCGATAGGCTACACCTTC
TRBJ1-2 | TRBV20-1 | - | few | CSASRTYANYGYTF | TGCAGTGCTAGTCGGACGTATGCTAACTATGGCTACACCTTC
TRBJ2-7 | TRBV7-2 | TRBD1 | - | CASSLARQGAQYF | TGTGCCAGCAGCTTAGCAAGACAGGGGGCCCAGTACTTC
TRBJ1-2 | TRBV2 | - | - | CASSIGGGGYGYTF | TGTGCCAGCAGCATCGGAGGGGGAGGCTATGGCTACACCTTC
TRBJ2-3 | TRBV24-1 | - | - | CATSDLGGGTQYF | TGTGCCACCAGTGATTTGGGGGGAGGTACGCAGTATTTT
TRBJ2-1 | TRBV24-1 | - | - | CATSDVLRNEQFF | TGTGCCACCAGTGACGTTTTAAGGAATGAGCAGTTCTTC
TRBJ1-1 | TRBV28 | - | - | CASSLSIGTEAFF | TGTGCCAGCAGTTTATCGATAGGGACTGAAGCTTTCTTT
TRBJ2-6 | TRBV4-2 | - | - | CASSQGRGANVLTF | TGTGCCAGCAGCCAAGGGCGCGGGGCCAACGTCCTGACTTTC
TRBJ2-3 | TRBV19 | TRBD2 | - | CASSIVRTSYPDTQYF | TGTGCCAGTAGTATAGTCCGGACTAGTTATCCAGATACGCAGTATTTT
TRBJ2-2 | TRBV5-6 | - | - | CASSPPYNTGELFF | TGTGCCAGCAGTCCTCCCTATAACACCGGGGAGCTGTTTTTT
TRBJ2-7 | TRBV28 | - | - | CASTIGGRSYEQYF | TGTGCCAGCACCATCGGCGGGCGCTCGTACGAGCAGTACTTC
TRBJ1-1 | TRBV27 | TRBD1 | - | CASTTTGMNTEAFF | TGTGCCAGCACCACGACAGGGATGAACACTGAAGCTTTCTTT
TRBJ1-6 | TRBV19 | TRBD1 | - | CASSQQQGARSPLHF | TGTGCCAGTAGTCAGCAACAGGGGGCGCGTTCACCCCTCCACTTT
TRBJ1-1 | TRBV6-1 | TRBD1 | - | CASSARTGIMNTEAFF | TGTGCCAGCAGTGCCCGGACAGGTATCATGAACACTGAAGCTTTCTTT
TRBJ2-2 | TRBV7-2 | - | - | CASTRTTKGELFF | TGTGCCAGCACCCGTACAACAAAGGGGGAGCTGTTTTTT
TRBJ2-3 | TRBV7-2 | - | - | CASSSQSGDTQYF | TGTGCCAGCAGCTCCCAGTCCGGGGATACGCAGTATTTT
TRBJ1-2 | TRBV6-5 | TRBD1 | once | CASTYRGGGYTF | TGTGCCAGCACCTACAGGGGGGGTGGCTACACCTTC
TRBJ2-7 | TRBV10-1 | TRBD1 | - | CASTLGGTGPEQYF | TGCGCCAGCACCCTGGGGGGGACAGGGCCCGAGCAGTACTTC
TRBJ2-2 | TRBV30 | - | - | CAWSSLGELFF | TGTGCCTGGAGCTCCCTCGGGGAGCTGTTTTTT
TRBJ2-5 | TRBV2 | TRBD1 | - | CASSVQGAFQETQYF | TGTGCCAGCAGTGTGCAGGGGGCCTTTCAAGAGACCCAGTACTTC
TRBJ1-4 | TRBV4-2 | - | - | CASSPKGLNEKLFF | TGTGCCAGCAGCCCTAAAGGCCTCAATGAAAAACTGTTTTTT
TRBJ2-7 | TRBV5-1 | - | - | CASRGLDSGHYEQYF | TGCGCCAGCAGAGGGCTCGATTCAGGACACTACGAGCAGTACTTC
TRBJ2-1 | TRBV29-1 | - | - | CSFGGMRATSYNEQFF | TGCAGCTTTGGAGGGATGAGGGCGACCTCCTACAATGAGCAGTTCTTC
TRBJ1-3 | TRBV29-1 | - | - | CSVEDLHRAGVDTIYF | TGCAGCGTTGAAGATCTTCACAGGGCAGGGGTGGACACCATATATTTT
TRBJ2-3 | TRBV29-1 | - | - | CSQKRGTGTDTQYF | TGCAGCCAAAAAAGGGGAACGGGCACAGATACGCAGTATTTT